In this sample, the clone carrying this T cell receptor beta chain turned up once. What it recognizes is unknown. The sample comes from a study of CD8+CD57+ T cells in acquired aplastic anemia. Study at large: Researchers reported that healthy donors averaged roughly 9.8 million reads for CD4+ cells.

The CDR3 totals 14 residues. After removal of 6 bases from V and 0 bases from J, the junction contained 4 bases not matched to a gene. Germline loops: CDR1 SNHLY, CDR2 FYNNEI. General study findings and limits: A set of about 28 CD8+ CDR3 sequences was shared between patients and controls, and these sequences appeared highly expressed in patients.

Profiling that covered TCR beta VDJ and CDR3 relied on genomic DNA as its template. TCRdb recomputed calls from the reads with MiXCR, one row per CDR3 protein. The sample includes about 180,000 distinct CDR3 sequences, approximately 46% of them seen just once. V and J are TRBV2 and TRBJ1-1, with 7 bases that match TRBD1. Material: sorted CD4+, CD8+, or CD8+CD57+ T cells (not recorded which) from PBMCs. The sequence was obtained from a human donor in good health. The CDR3 loop reads CASRRQGLNTEAFF. The CDR3, as DNA: TGTGCCAGCAGAAGACAGGGCCTGAACACTGAAGCTTTCTTT.